The next 25 T cell receptor beta chains were all read from a single sample in a study of T cell responses to AZD1222 COVID-19 vaccine. Sequenced by immunoSEQ multiplex PCR; TCRdb stores in-frame clones only, minus some. The sample yields about 180,000 clones, around 90% seen once. The sample here was peripheral blood, taken on day 0 of AZD1222 vaccination. The source of these receptors is an adult in good health.

The chain links TRBV3-1 (or the pseudogene TRBV3-2) to TRBJ1-1; the match to TRBD1 covers 12 bases. The CDR3 is 14 amino acids. Germline trimming cut 1 base from V and 7 bases from J; bases unmatched to any gene: 1. Germline CDR1 reads LGHDT; CDR2 reads YNNKEL (reference sequence). CDR3 nucleotides: TGTGCCAGCAGCCAAGGGGACAGGGGGCTTGAAGCTTTCTTT. This sequence encodes CASSQGDRGLEAFF.

The chain has TRBV6-5 and TRBJ1-4, with D perhaps matching TRBD1 (6 bases). V was pared by 6 bases and J by 4 bases, with 15 bases between. This CDR3 is 15 amino acids long. Germline CDR1 is MNHEY and CDR2 is SVGAGI. The CDR3 DNA reads as TGTGCCAGCAGAATCGACAGGAGTTATAATGAAAAACTGTTTTTT. Translation: CASRIDRSYNEKLFF.

This clone was recorded a few times. CDR3 nucleotide sequence: TGTGCCAGCATCTTAACTGAACTTTTAATTTCCTACGAGCAGTACTTC. The encoded protein is CASILTELLISYEQYF. V usage is TRBV2 and J usage is TRBJ2-7, with D hard to call. Between the trimmed V and J ends, which lost 7 bases and 1 base, there was a span of 20 bases. The CDR3 is made up of 16 amino acids. CDR1 SNHLY and CDR2 FYNNEI come from the germline V gene.

This rearrangement joins TRBV6-2 or TRBV6-3 to TRBJ2-1; the match to TRBD1 covers 7 bases. Germline CDR1 and CDR2: MNHEY and SVGEGT. The CDR3 extends over 15 amino acids. Unmatched junction bases numbered 12, after V lost 5 bases and J lost 8 bases. CDR3 loop: CASSPRQGGIDEQFF. CDR3 nucleotide sequence: TGTGCCAGCAGTCCCCGACAGGGCGGTATTGATGAGCAGTTCTTC.

The rearrangement joins TRBV7-2 to TRBJ2-1, with 8 bases lining up with TRBD2. The J segment lost 4 bases and the V segment lost 5 bases, leaving 10 bases of the junction unmatched. From germline, CDR1 is SGHTA and CDR2 FQGNSA. The CDR3 is made up of 16 amino acids. The CDR3 DNA follows: TGTGCCAGCAGCACCCGTAGCGGGGCCAATTACAATGAGCAGTTCTTC. As protein: CASSTRSGANYNEQFF. Supplemented by reference TRBV7-2 and TRBJ2-1, the full variable domain reads GAGVSQSPSNKVTEKGKDVELRCDPISGHTALYWYRQSLGQGLEFLIYFQGNSAPDKSGLPSDRFSAERTGGSVSTLTIQRTQQEDSAVYLCASSTRSGANYNEQFFGPGTRLTVL.

The chain couples TRBV9 to TRBJ2-1, with 13 bases fitting TRBD2. Trimming cost V 4 bases and J 8 bases; bases outside gene matches: 9. This CDR3 has 16 amino acids. Germline V CDR1 and CDR2: SGDLS, YYNGEE. CDR3 nucleotide sequence: TGTGCCAGCAGCAGACTAAGGACTAGCGGGGGCGATGAGCAGTTCTTC. This gives the protein CASSRLRTSGGDEQFF. The full variable domain, in which reference TRBV9 and TRBJ2-1 provide the parts outside the CDR3, is DSGVTQTPKHLITATGQRVTLRCSPRSGDLSVYWYQQSLDQGLQFLIQYYNGEERAKGNILERFSAQQFPDLHSELNLSSLELGDSALYFCASSRLRTSGGDEQFFGPGTRLTVL.

The chain recombines TRBV24-1 with TRBJ2-7; D unclear. V lost 2 bases and J lost 4, with 11 bases in between. The germline CDR1 and CDR2 sequences are KGHDR and SFDVKD. The CDR3 covers 14 residues. DNA of the CDR3: TGTGCCACCAGTGATTCAAGTTATGGGTACGAGCAGTACTTC. This translates into CATSDSSYGYEQYF.

The chain recombines TRBV4-2 with TRBJ2-1, with 9 bases fitting TRBD2. Germline loops: CDR1 LGHNA, CDR2 YNFKEQ. The trim removed 1 base at V and 7 bases at J, leaving 11 bases unmatched. The CDR3 is made up of 17 amino acids. CDR3 protein: CASSQVGGGGAANEQFF. The CDR3, as DNA: TGTGCCAGCAGCCAAGTCGGGGGCGGGGGGGCCGCGAATGAGCAGTTCTTC.

V usage is TRBV4-2 and J usage is TRBJ1-2; D is ambiguous. The CDR3 totals 15 residues. Trimming took off 0 bases at V and 0 bases at J, with 8 bases between the two ends. Germline lookup yields CDR1 LGHNA and CDR2 YNFKEQ. CDR3 loop: CASSQEKATNYGYTF. The CDR3 region has the DNA TGTGCCAGCAGCCAAGAGAAGGCAACTAACTATGGCTACACCTTC.

CDR3: CASSQDPRGTGELFF. CDR3 nucleotide sequence: TGCGCCAGCAGCCAAGATCCTCGAGGTACCGGGGAGCTGTTTTTT. V is TRBV4-1 and J is TRBJ2-2; D remains unclear. Trimming pared 0 bases from V and 5 bases from J, leaving 10 bases between. The CDR3 runs to 15 residues. CDR1 and CDR2 from the germline V gene are MGHRA and YSYEKL.

This clone has just one count. V gene TRBV6-5 combines with J gene TRBJ2-1, with D uncertain. Germline values: CDR1 MNHEY, CDR2 SVGAGI. Trimming took 6 bases from V and 6 from J, leaving 15 bases between them. This CDR3 has 14 residues. CDR3 sequence: CASSYQVSPNEQFF. In DNA, the CDR3 is TGTGCCAGCAGCTACCAGGTATCCCCCAATGAGCAGTTCTTC.

The chain has TRBV5-1 and TRBJ2-2; 10 nucleotides align to TRBD1. The ends lost 4 bases at V and 5 bases at J; junction bases unmatched: 8. Per germline, CDR1 SGHRS and CDR2 YFSETQ. This CDR3 comprises 16 residues. DNA for the CDR3: TGCGCCAGCAGCCCCAAGACAGGGGGCCAGACCGGGGAGCTGTTTTTT. It codes for CASSPKTGGQTGELFF.

The chain is built from TRBV7-9 and TRBJ1-1; no clear D gene. Trimming removed 4 bases at V and 1 base at J, with 13 bases between. This CDR3 is 15 amino acids long. Germline V gives CDR1 SEHNR, CDR2 FQNEAQ (reference sequence). For the CDR3, the DNA is TGTGCCAGCAGCTACACAGCCGGGAAGAACACTGAAGCTTTCTTT. It yields the protein CASSYTAGKNTEAFF.

The chain joins TRBV15 to TRBJ2-1; the D is unclear. CDR1 and CDR2 (germline): LNHNV, YYDKDF (reference sequence). The CDR3 contains 12 residues. Trimming removed 0 bases from V and 6 bases from J, with 3 bases in between. CDR3 bases: TGTGCCACCAGCAGAGAGGGCAATGAGCAGTTCTTC. This sequence encodes CATSREGNEQFF. Together with reference TRBV15 and TRBJ2-1, the CDR3 gives the full variable domain: DAMVIQNPRYQVTQFGKPVTLSCSQTLNHNVMYWYQQKSSQAPKLLFHYYDKDFNNEADTPDNFQSRRPNTSFCFLDIRSPGLGDTAMYLCATSREGNEQFFGPGTRLTVL.

The gene calls are TRBV9 and TRBJ2-7; D tentatively reads TRBD1 or TRBD2 (5 bases each). The CDR3 totals 15 residues. Trimming took 0 bases from V and 7 from J, leaving 17 bases between them. Germline CDR1 reads SGDLS; CDR2 reads YYNGEE. CDR3: CASSVAINSWGEQYF. The CDR3 nucleotides are TGTGCCAGCAGCGTAGCGATCAACTCTTGGGGGGAGCAGTACTTC.

The chain carries TRBV7-2 and TRBJ2-2; possibly TRBD2 for D (6 bases). CDR3 length: 15 amino acids. In germline, CDR1 is SGHTA, CDR2 FQGNSA. Trimming took 5 bases from V and 5 from J, leaving 15 bases between them. The CDR3 protein is CASSQTSRTTGELFF. As DNA, the CDR3 is TGTGCCAGCAGCCAGACTAGTCGGACTACCGGGGAGCTGTTTTTT.

The chain combines TRBV11-2 with TRBJ2-2; 10 positions agree with TRBD2. The CDR3 covers 15 residues. Germline V CDR1 and CDR2: SGHAT, FQNNGV. V trimming: 2 bases; J trimming: 6 bases; junction bases outside the gene matches: 3. CDR3 sequence: CASSLQRGGSGELFF. The CDR3 DNA sequence: TGTGCCAGCAGCTTACAGCGGGGGGGCTCCGGGGAGCTGTTTTTT.

This clone appeared a single time. In DNA form, the CDR3 reads TGCGCCAGCAGCCAAGAAACTAGCGGTTTCTCCTACAATGAGCAGTTCTTC. The encoded protein is CASSQETSGFSYNEQFF. The chain is built from TRBV4-3 and TRBJ2-1; 8 nucleotides match TRBD2. This CDR3 comprises 17 residues. Germline CDR1 and CDR2: LGHNA and YSLEER. J gave up 0 bases and V 0 bases, and 4 bases lay outside the gene matches.

This clone has just one count. V usage is TRBV29-1 and J usage is TRBJ1-1, with D tentatively TRBD1 (5 bases). The germline V gene has CDR1 SQVTM and CDR2 ANQGSEA. The V gene lost 7 bases and the J gene lost 5 bases, with 14 bases spanning the gap. The CDR3 has 12 amino acids. CDR3 protein: CSAGNRGTEAFF. CDR3 DNA sequence: TGCAGCGCCGGGAATAGGGGAACTGAAGCTTTCTTT.

This chain connects TRBV6-5 to TRBJ2-7, with D unclear. Per the germline V gene, CDR1 is MNHEY and CDR2 is SVGAGI. The V gene lost 2 bases and the J gene lost 6 bases, with 5 bases spanning the gap. The CDR3 spans 11 residues. The CDR3 reads CASSYAGEQYF. The CDR3 DNA follows: TGTGCCAGCAGTTACGCCGGCGAGCAGTACTTC.

The chain recombines TRBV4-3 with TRBJ2-2; 7 bases match TRBD1. The V gene's germline CDR1 is LGHNA and CDR2 YSLEER. The CDR3 has 16 amino acids. The V and J ends lost 1 base and 7 bases, in that order; junction bases with no gene match: 9. The CDR3 region is CASSQGQGVIVGELFF. The CDR3 DNA follows: TGCGCCAGCAGCCAAGGCCAGGGGGTAATTGTCGGGGAGCTGTTTTTT.

The chain couples TRBV29-1 to TRBJ2-5, with unresolved D. From germline, CDR1 is SQVTM and CDR2 ANQGSEA. The CDR3 consists of 14 residues. The V end was cut by 4 bases, the J end by 2 bases, with 14 bases between. Here the CDR3 reads CSVASVAGQETQYF. The CDR3 region has the DNA TGCAGCGTTGCATCGGTGGCAGGACAAGAGACCCAGTACTTC.

The V call is TRBV16, the J call TRBJ2-7; 8 bases line up with TRBD2. This CDR3 is built from 16 residues. CDR1 KGHSY and CDR2 FQNENV come from the germline V gene. V was clipped by 4 bases and J by 2 bases; unmatched bases: 10. Here the CDR3 DNA reads TGTGCCAGCAGCCCTCCGTGGCGGGGGGCGGCCTACGAGCAGTACTTC. Its protein is CASSPPWRGAAYEQYF.

The chain combines TRBV11-2 with TRBJ1-1, with TRBD1 matching 8 bases. The CDR3 consists of 17 residues. From germline, CDR1 is SGHAT and CDR2 FQNNGV. The V segment lost 5 bases and the J segment 4 bases; nucleotides outside the gene matches: 15. CDR3 sequence reads: CASSLPRTGSFSTEAFF. In DNA form, the CDR3 reads TGTGCCAGCAGCCTGCCGAGGACAGGGTCGTTCAGCACTGAAGCTTTCTTT.

The chain is built from TRBV19 and TRBJ1-4; no reliable D call. Trimming took 5 bases from V and 0 from J, leaving 16 bases between them. The CDR3 covers 17 residues. The germline V gene encodes CDR1 LNHDA and CDR2 SQIVND (reference sequence). The CDR3 region has the DNA TGTGCCAGTAGTGTTACGGGAGGGCATGCAACTAATGAAAAACTGTTTTTT. Residues: CASSVTGGHATNEKLFF.